Listed here is a single T cell receptor beta chain. Its matching antigen is unknown. The identical CDR3 is also encoded by other nucleotide sequences in the sample. Germline V lookup: CDR1 SGHTA, CDR2 FQGNSA. The ends were cut back, 1 base at V and 5 bases at J, with 6 bases in the middle. The CDR3 sequence is 13 residues long. Treatment: over 15 received Ad26.COV2.S at low or high dose, single or two shots; 5 received placebo; per-sample allocation not given. The study sampled participants on day 63 after the first vaccine or placebo injection. Clones were read by immunoSEQ multiplex PCR, and TCRdb kept only the in-frame ones, dropping some. The sample carries fewer than 500,000 clones, about nine tenths recorded once. These data are taken from a study of Ad26.COV2.S vaccination and SARS-CoV-2 variants. As for the study in general: The vaccine Ad26.COV2.S was put into the muscle once, or twice with 56 days between.

Study-wide points: Recipients given vaccine exceeded placebo recipients in spike-specific TCR breadth.

V usage is TRBV7-2 and J usage is TRBJ2-1; no clear D. The sequenced sample was peripheral blood, obtained in a trial of Ad26.COV2.S vaccine versus placebo. This TCR was recovered from a person between 18 and 65 years old who received the Ad26.COV2.S COVID-19 vaccine or a placebo. CDR3 region: CASSLGPNNEQFF. Written as DNA, the CDR3 is TGTGCCAGCAGCTTAGGACCAAACAATGAGCAGTTCTTC.